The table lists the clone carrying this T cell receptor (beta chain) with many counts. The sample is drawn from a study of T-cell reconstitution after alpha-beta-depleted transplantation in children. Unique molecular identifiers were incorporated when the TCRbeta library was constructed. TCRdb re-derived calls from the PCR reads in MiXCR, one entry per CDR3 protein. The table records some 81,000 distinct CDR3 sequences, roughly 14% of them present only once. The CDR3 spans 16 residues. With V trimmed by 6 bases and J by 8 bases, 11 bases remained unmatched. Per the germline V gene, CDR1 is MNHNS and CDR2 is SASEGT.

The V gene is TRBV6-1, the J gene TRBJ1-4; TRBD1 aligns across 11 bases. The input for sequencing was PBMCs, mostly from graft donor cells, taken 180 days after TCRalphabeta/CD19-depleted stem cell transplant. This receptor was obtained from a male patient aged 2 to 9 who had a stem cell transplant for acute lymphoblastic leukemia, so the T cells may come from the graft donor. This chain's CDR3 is CASRPGQGASEEKLFF. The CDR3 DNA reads TGTGCCAGCAGACCCGGACAGGGGGCATCGGAGGAAAAACTGTTTTTT.